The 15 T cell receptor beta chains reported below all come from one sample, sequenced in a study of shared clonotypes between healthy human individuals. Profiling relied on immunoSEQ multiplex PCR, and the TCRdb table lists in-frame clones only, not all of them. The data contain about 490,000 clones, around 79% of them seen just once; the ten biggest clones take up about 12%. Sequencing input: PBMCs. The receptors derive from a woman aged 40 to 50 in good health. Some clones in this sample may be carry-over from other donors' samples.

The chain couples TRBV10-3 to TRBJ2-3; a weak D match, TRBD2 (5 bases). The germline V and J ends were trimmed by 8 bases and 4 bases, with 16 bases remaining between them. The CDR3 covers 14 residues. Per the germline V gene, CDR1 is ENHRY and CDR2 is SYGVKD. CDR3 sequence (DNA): TGTGCCATCGGAAGAGAGGGAACCCCAGATACGCAGTATTTT. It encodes CAIGREGTPDTQYF.

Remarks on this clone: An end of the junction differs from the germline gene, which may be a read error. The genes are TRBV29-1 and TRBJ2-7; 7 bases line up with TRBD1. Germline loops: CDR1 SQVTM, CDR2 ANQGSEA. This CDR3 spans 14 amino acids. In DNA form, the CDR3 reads TGCAGCGCTGAAGATCGGGACAGTCCTAACGAGCAGTACTTC. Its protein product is CSAEDRDSPNEQYF.

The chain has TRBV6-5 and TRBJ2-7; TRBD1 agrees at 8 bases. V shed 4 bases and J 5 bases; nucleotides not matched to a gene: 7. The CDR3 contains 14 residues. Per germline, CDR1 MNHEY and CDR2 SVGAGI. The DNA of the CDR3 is TGTGCCAGCAGTTCAAAGACAGGGGATGACGAGCAGTACTTC. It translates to CASSSKTGDDEQYF.

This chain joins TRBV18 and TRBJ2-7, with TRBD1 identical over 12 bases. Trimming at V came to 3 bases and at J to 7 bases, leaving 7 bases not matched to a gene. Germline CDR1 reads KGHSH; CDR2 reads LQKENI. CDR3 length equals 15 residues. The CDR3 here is CASSPGTGGQGEQYF. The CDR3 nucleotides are TGTGCCAGCTCACCTGGGACAGGGGGCCAGGGGGAGCAGTACTTC. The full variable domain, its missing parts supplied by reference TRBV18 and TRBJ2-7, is NAGVMQNPRHLVRRRGQEARLRCSPMKGHSHVYWYRQLPEEGLKFMVYLQKENIIDESGMPKERFSAEFPKEGPSILRIQQVVRGDSAAYFCASSPGTGGQGEQYFGPGTRLTVT.

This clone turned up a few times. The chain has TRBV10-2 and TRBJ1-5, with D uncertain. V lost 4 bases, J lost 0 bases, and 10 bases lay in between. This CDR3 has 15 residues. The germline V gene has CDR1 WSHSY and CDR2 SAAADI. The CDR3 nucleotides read TGCGCCAGCAGTGTGGGTCAGCTTAGCAATCAGCCCCAGCATTTT. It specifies CASSVGQLSNQPQHF.

The chain's CDR3 is CASNVRDEQYF. The CDR3 bases are TGTGCCAGCAATGTGCGGGATGAGCAGTACTTC. The V gene is TRBV28, the J gene TRBJ2-7; D is possibly TRBD2 (6 bases). The CDR3 runs 11 residues. With 7 bases removed from V and 7 bases from J, the gap between germline ends came to 11 bases. Germline V gene data show CDR1 as MDHEN and CDR2 as SYDVKM.

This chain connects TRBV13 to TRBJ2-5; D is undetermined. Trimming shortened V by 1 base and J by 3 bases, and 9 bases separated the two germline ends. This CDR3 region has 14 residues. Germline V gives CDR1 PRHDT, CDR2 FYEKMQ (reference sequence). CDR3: CASSLAQKKETQYF. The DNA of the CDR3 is TGTGCCAGCAGCTTAGCCCAGAAGAAAGAGACCCAGTACTTC.

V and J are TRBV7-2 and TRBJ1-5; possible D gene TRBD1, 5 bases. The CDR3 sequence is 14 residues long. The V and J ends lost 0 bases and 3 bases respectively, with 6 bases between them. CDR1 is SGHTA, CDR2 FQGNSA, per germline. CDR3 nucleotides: TGTGCCAGCAGCTTAGCCAGGGTCAATCAGCCCCAGCATTTT. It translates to CASSLARVNQPQHF. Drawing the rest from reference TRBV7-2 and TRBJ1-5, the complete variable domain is GAGVSQSPSNKVTEKGKDVELRCDPISGHTALYWYRQSLGQGLEFLIYFQGNSAPDKSGLPSDRFSAERTGGSVSTLTIQRTQQEDSAVYLCASSLARVNQPQHFGDGTRLSIL.

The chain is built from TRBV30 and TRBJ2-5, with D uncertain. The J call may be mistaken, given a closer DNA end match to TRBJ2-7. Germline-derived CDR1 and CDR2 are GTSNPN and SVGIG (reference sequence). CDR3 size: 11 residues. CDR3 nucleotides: TGTGCCTGGAGTACCTACGACGAGCAGTACTTC. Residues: CAWSTYDEQYF.

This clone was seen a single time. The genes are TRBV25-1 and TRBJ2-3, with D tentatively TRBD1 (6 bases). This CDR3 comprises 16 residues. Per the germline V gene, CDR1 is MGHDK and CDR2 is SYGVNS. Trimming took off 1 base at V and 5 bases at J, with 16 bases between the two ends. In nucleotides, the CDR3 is TGTGCCAGCAGTGAATCGGGCAGGGGATGGCGAGATACGCAGTATTTT. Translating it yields CASSESGRGWRDTQYF.

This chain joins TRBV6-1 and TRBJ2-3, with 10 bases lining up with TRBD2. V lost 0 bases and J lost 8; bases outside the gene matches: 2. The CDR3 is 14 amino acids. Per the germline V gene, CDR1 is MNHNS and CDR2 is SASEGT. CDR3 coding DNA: TGTGCCAGCAGTGAAGCTCAGCGGGAGGGTACGCAGTATTTT. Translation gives CASSEAQREGTQYF.

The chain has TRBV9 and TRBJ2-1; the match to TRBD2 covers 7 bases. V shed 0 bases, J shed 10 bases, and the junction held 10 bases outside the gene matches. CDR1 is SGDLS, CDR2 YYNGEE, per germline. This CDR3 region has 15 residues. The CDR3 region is CASSVGSGTSGEQFF. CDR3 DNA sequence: TGTGCCAGCAGCGTAGGAAGCGGGACGTCAGGGGAGCAGTTCTTC.

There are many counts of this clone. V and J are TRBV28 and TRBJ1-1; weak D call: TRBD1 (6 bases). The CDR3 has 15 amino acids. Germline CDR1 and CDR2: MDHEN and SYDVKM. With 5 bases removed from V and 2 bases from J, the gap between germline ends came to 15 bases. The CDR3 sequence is CASSPYDRRNTEAFF. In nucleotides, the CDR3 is TGTGCCAGCAGTCCCTACGACAGGAGAAACACTGAAGCTTTCTTT.

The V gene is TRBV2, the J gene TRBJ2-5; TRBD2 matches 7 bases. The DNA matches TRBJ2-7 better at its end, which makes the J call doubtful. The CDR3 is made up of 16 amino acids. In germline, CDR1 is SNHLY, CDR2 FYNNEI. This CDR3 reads CASRLSERDQTYEQYF. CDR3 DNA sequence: TGTGCCAGCAGGTTGAGTGAGCGGGATCAAACCTACGAGCAGTACTTC.

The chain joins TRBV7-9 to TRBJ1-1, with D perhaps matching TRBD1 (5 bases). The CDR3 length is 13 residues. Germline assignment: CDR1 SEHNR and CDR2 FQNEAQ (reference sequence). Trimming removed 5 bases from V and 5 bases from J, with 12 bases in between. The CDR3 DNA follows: TGTGCCAGCAGCCTTAGCTCAGGGACTGAAGCTTTCTTT. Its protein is CASSLSSGTEAFF.